Below, 4 T cell receptor beta chains from the same sample are listed, as sequenced in a study of lymphopenia after photon versus proton radiotherapy. The table came from immunoSEQ multiplex PCR; TCRdb's copy has only in-frame clones and leaves some out. This sample has over 50,000 clones, with 75% to 90% found just once. The source was peripheral blood, collected from a patient treated with photon-based radiotherapy. The receptors were sampled from a man aged 40-49 years with gastric cancer.

The rearrangement uses TRBV7-2 and TRBJ2-2; D remains unclear. The CDR3 runs to 14 residues. The germline gives CDR1 SGHTA, CDR2 FQGNSA. The ends were cut back, 0 bases at V and 7 bases at J, with 9 bases in the middle. The CDR3 loop is CASSLALKGGELFF. CDR3 DNA sequence: TGTGCCAGCAGCTTAGCGCTAAAGGGCGGGGAGCTGTTTTTT. Drawing the rest from reference TRBV7-2 and TRBJ2-2, the complete variable domain is GAGVSQSPSNKVTEKGKDVELRCDPISGHTALYWYRQSLGQGLEFLIYFQGNSAPDKSGLPSDRFSAERTGGSVSTLTIQRTQQEDSAVYLCASSLALKGGELFFGEGSRLTVL.

The chain has TRBV5-4 and TRBJ2-5, with 9 nucleotides matching TRBD2. V was clipped by 0 bases and J by 1 base; unmatched bases: 4. CDR3 size: 16 residues. Germline V CDR1 and CDR2: SGHNT, YYREEE (reference sequence). CDR3 protein: CASSLGSGGPQETQYF. CDR3 DNA: TGTGCCAGCAGCTTGGGGAGCGGGGGGCCCCAAGAGACCCAGTACTTC.

The rearrangement joins TRBV10-3 to TRBJ2-7; D uncertain. Per germline, CDR1 ENHRY and CDR2 SYGVKD. The germline V and J ends were trimmed by 3 bases and 2 bases, with 11 bases remaining between them. The CDR3 runs 14 residues. This CDR3 is CAISDPRLTYEQYF. In DNA, the CDR3 is TGTGCCATCAGTGACCCGAGGCTTACCTACGAGCAGTACTTC.

The count of this clone is one. This chain uses TRBV7-2 with TRBJ2-3; D possibly corresponds to TRBD2 (5 bases). V lost 4 bases and J lost 0, with 11 bases in between. The CDR3 is made up of 15 amino acids. Germline-derived CDR1 and CDR2 are SGHTA and FQGNSA. CDR3 in DNA: TGTGCCAGCAGCTATAGCGCCTCTAGCACAGATACGCAGTATTTT. Protein: CASSYSASSTDTQYF.